This TCR beta chain is from a study of blood T cell repertoires in COVID-19. Study details: In each case, the material was cDNA or gDNA derived from T cells, B-cell-depleted T cells, or PBMCs.

TCRdb's table, derived via immunoSEQ multiplex PCR, lists solely in-frame clones and lacks some. This sample has over 130,000 clones, with 80% to 85% found just once. V trimming: 4 bases; J trimming: 0 bases; junction bases outside the gene matches: 8. The germline V gene encodes CDR1 GTSNPN and CDR2 SVGIG (reference sequence). This CDR3 comprises 16 residues. The receptor was isolated from a man aged 30 to 45 with COVID-19, enrolled during active disease. The V and J genes are TRBV30 and TRBJ2-1; 8 bases align to TRBD2. Sequencing was carried out using peripheral blood. CDR3 coding DNA: TGTGCCTGGAAGGCTAGCGGGTTTAGCTCCTACAATGAGCAGTTCTTC. Its protein is CAWKASGFSSYNEQFF.